This T cell receptor beta chain emerged from a study of T cell changes during pregnancy in multiple sclerosis. V was cut by 3 bases and J by 0 bases, with 11 bases left in between. Germline CDR1 and CDR2: MNHEY and SMNVEV (reference sequence). This CDR3 has 15 residues. TCRdb keeps only in-frame clones here, not all; method: immunoSEQ multiplex PCR. The sample lists about 110,000 clones; about 89% were seen once. The gene calls are TRBV27 and TRBJ1-1; possible D gene TRBD1, 5 bases. The material was peripheral blood, obtained after pregnancy. The sequence was collected from a female donor with multiple sclerosis, enrolled in a pregnancy study. This CDR3 reads CASSLGGGLNTEAFF. In nucleotides, the CDR3 is TGTGCCAGCAGTTTGGGGGGAGGTCTGAACACTGAAGCTTTCTTT.